Listed here are 24 T cell receptor beta chains from one sample, sequenced in a study of T cells in Graves' hyperthyroidism and ophthalmopathy. Researchers amplified the TCR beta CDR3 regions from RNA transcripts. Using the HTBI primer set, a first-round RT-PCR was run on the TCR CDR3. Each CDR3 protein gets one entry after TCRdb re-called the multiplex PCR reads with MiXCR. The sample carries under 350,000 distinct CDR3 sequences, roughly 13% recorded once. The specimen sequenced was blood. These receptors were obtained from a middle-aged woman with Graves' hyperthyroidism.

Many counts were recorded for this clonotype. V usage is TRBV6-5 and J usage is TRBJ2-5; 10 bases are a match to TRBD2. With 2 bases clipped from V and 5 bases from J, the junction kept 5 bases outside the gene matches. Germline V lookup: CDR1 MNHEY, CDR2 SVGAGI. The CDR3 runs 15 residues. CDR3 protein: CASSYQAGGGETQYF. The CDR3 DNA reads as TGTGCCAGCAGTTACCAAGCGGGAGGGGGCGAGACCCAGTACTTC.

This clonotype occurred many times. The chain recombines TRBV28 with TRBJ2-7; no clear D gene. CDR1 MDHEN and CDR2 SYDVKM come from the germline V gene. Deletions cut 3 bases from V and 7 bases from J, with 13 bases between. This CDR3 region has 13 residues. The CDR3 DNA is TGTGCCAGCAGTTTGGGTAGTCTGGGAGAGCAGTACTTC. It specifies CASSLGSLGEQYF.

This clonotype was picked up a small number of times. J is TRBJ1-2 and V is TRBV11-2; D perhaps matches TRBD1 (5 bases). V was pared by 4 bases and J by 8 bases, with 14 bases between. The V gene's germline CDR1 is SGHAT and CDR2 FQNNGV. This CDR3 region has 13 residues. This CDR3 reads CASSSLDRGGYTF. The CDR3 DNA sequence: TGTGCCAGCAGCTCGTTGGATAGGGGAGGCTACACCTTC.

The chain combines TRBV6-1 with TRBJ2-2; D is tentatively TRBD1 or TRBD2 (5 bases each). The CDR3 is made up of 13 amino acids. Germline CDR1 reads MNHNS; CDR2 reads SASEGT. The V end lost 6 bases, the J end lost 4 bases, and 9 bases lay between the germline ends. The CDR3 protein is CASSRGPTGELFF. In DNA form, the CDR3 reads TGTGCCAGCAGCCGGGGACCCACCGGGGAGCTGTTTTTT.

This clonotype was seen once. The chain carries TRBV7-9 and TRBJ1-4; TRBD1 aligns across 8 bases. CDR1 is SEHNR and CDR2 is FQNEAQ in the germline V gene (reference sequence). V lost 3 bases, J lost 6 bases, and 3 bases stayed unmatched. The CDR3 runs 14 residues. CDR3 amino acids: CASSFGQGDEKLFF. CDR3 sequence (DNA): TGTGCCAGCAGCTTCGGACAGGGAGATGAAAAACTGTTTTTT.

The chain carries TRBV2 and TRBJ2-7; no reliable D call. V gave up 1 base and J gave up 4 bases, with 11 bases separating them. Germline assignment: CDR1 SNHLY and CDR2 FYNNEI. The CDR3 contains 14 residues. The CDR3 here is CASSEGNAAYEQYF. The CDR3 region has the DNA TGTGCCAGCAGTGAAGGGAATGCGGCTTACGAGCAGTACTTC.

The chain has TRBV20-1 and TRBJ1-2; 7 nucleotides agree with TRBD1. Germline values: CDR1 DFQATT, CDR2 SNEGSKA (reference sequence). With 0 bases clipped from V and 5 bases from J, the junction kept 12 bases outside the gene matches. The CDR3 runs 16 residues. The chain's CDR3 is CSARDEGGQGGYGYTF. DNA of the CDR3: TGCAGTGCTAGAGATGAAGGGGGCCAAGGGGGATATGGCTACACCTTC.

The genes are TRBV27 and TRBJ1-3; 7 nucleotides line up with TRBD1. The CDR3 is 14 residues long. In germline, CDR1 is MNHEY, CDR2 SMNVEV (reference sequence). With V trimmed by 9 bases and J by 0 bases, 5 bases remained unmatched. In DNA, the CDR3 is TGTGCCAGTCATCCAGGGGGCTCTGGAAACACCATATATTTT. Its translation is CASHPGGSGNTIYF.

The CDR3 loop is CASSRREGHEQYF. The CDR3 DNA sequence: TGCGCCAGCAGCCGGCGGGAGGGCCACGAGCAGTACTTC. The chain is built from TRBV4-1 and TRBJ2-7; TRBD2 matches 9 bases. Germline V lookup: CDR1 MGHRA, CDR2 YSYEKL. V shed 4 bases and J 5 bases; nucleotides not matched to a gene: 3. This CDR3 is built from 13 residues.

The V and J genes are TRBV12-3 or TRBV12-4 and TRBJ2-2, with TRBD1 matching over 9 bases. Trimming removed 4 bases from V and 3 bases from J; junction bases left unmatched: 6. CDR3 length: 16 residues. The CDR3 here is CASSSPGQGHTGELFF. CDR3 nucleotides: TGTGCCAGCAGTTCGCCGGGACAGGGCCACACCGGGGAGCTGTTTTTT.

This clonotype has a handful of counts. The chain carries TRBV4-1 and TRBJ1-5; unclear D gene. The CDR3 contains 16 residues. V lost 3 bases, J lost 3 bases, and 15 bases lay in between. Looked up from germline, CDR1 is MGHRA and CDR2 is YSYEKL. CDR3 in DNA: TGCGCCAGCAGCCAGGGTATTAGGAACCCCAATCAGCCCCAGCATTTT. Amino acids: CASSQGIRNPNQPQHF.

The gene calls are TRBV5-4 and TRBJ2-3, with a weak D call TRBD2 (6 bases). The CDR3 spans 17 residues. Germline V CDR1 and CDR2: SGHNT, YYREEE (reference sequence). Deletions cut 0 bases from V and 1 base from J, with 15 bases between. The CDR3 protein is CASSLVRRGLGTDTQYF. The CDR3 DNA follows: TGTGCCAGCAGCTTGGTTCGGAGGGGACTCGGCACAGATACGCAGTATTTT.

This clonotype has more than one count but fewer than ten. V usage is TRBV28 and J usage is TRBJ2-1; 14 bases are a match to TRBD2. This CDR3 contains 18 residues. Germline CDR1 reads MDHEN; CDR2 reads SYDVKM. V lost 5 bases to trimming and J lost 5 bases; unmatched junction nucleotides: 11. In nucleotides, the CDR3 is TGTGCCAGCAGTAGAATGGGACTAGCGGGAGTCGCGGACAATGAGCAGTTCTTC. Translation: CASSRMGLAGVADNEQFF.

This clonotype occurred many times. The rearrangement uses TRBV2 and TRBJ2-3; D may be TRBD1 or TRBD2 (5 bases each). CDR3 length: 15 residues. Looked up from germline, CDR1 is SNHLY and CDR2 is FYNNEI. The V end lost 4 bases, the J end lost 4 bases, and 15 bases lay between the germline ends. The CDR3, as DNA: TGTGCCAGCAGTGCCCGGGACGCCGCAGCAGATACGCAGTATTTT. Translation: CASSARDAAADTQYF.

The chain has TRBV27 and TRBJ2-3, with TRBD2 as a possible D gene (5 bases). Germline CDR1 reads MNHEY; CDR2 reads SMNVEV (reference sequence). Trimming stripped 3 bases from V and 1 base from J, with 8 bases between. This CDR3 is 14 amino acids long. The CDR3 bases are TGTGCCAGCAGTTTTTTGAGGGGCACAGATACGCAGTATTTT. This sequence encodes CASSFLRGTDTQYF.

This clonotype was counted between two and nine times. The J gene is TRBJ2-2, the V gene TRBV20-1; perhaps TRBD2 as D (5 bases). The CDR3 totals 14 residues. Germline CDR1 DFQATT, CDR2 SNEGSKA (reference sequence). Trimming shortened V by 3 bases and J by 4 bases, and 12 bases separated the two germline ends. The CDR3 DNA follows: TGCAGTGCTAGTCATCCCGCGGGCACCGGGGAGCTGTTTTTT. Translating gives CSASHPAGTGELFF.

This clonotype occurred many times. The chain couples TRBV9 to TRBJ1-1; D remains ambiguous. V shed 3 bases and J shed 1 base, with 10 bases lying between them. Germline CDR1 is SGDLS and CDR2 is YYNGEE. The CDR3 is 14 amino acids. CDR3 nucleotides: TGTGCCAGCAGCGACACATGGGGGAACACTGAAGCTTTCTTT. It specifies CASSDTWGNTEAFF.

This clonotype came up a few times. The chain recombines TRBV19 with TRBJ2-6; D remains unclear. The V end lost 4 bases, the J end lost 0 bases, and 16 bases lay between the germline ends. The CDR3 has 18 residues. The V gene's germline CDR1 is LNHDA and CDR2 SQIVND (reference sequence). CDR3 nucleotides: TGTGCCAGTAGTACCCACGTGATATCAGACTCTGGGGCCAACGTCCTGACTTTC. This codes for CASSTHVISDSGANVLTF.

Many counts were recorded for this clonotype. The CDR3 loop is CASSYTSEGTQYF. CDR3 in DNA: TGTGCCAGCAGCTACACTAGCGAGGGTACGCAGTATTTT. This chain uses TRBV7-6 with TRBJ2-3; 7 nucleotides align to TRBD2. The CDR3 is 13 amino acids. The germline V gene has CDR1 SGHVS and CDR2 FNYEAQ. The junction had 6 bases not matched to a gene; V was cut back by 4 bases and J by 8 bases.

This clonotype has just a few counts. The V gene is TRBV15, the J gene TRBJ2-1, with D possibly matching TRBD2 (5 bases). The CDR3 spans 13 residues. V was trimmed by 3 bases and J by 3 bases, leaving 6 bases between them. CDR1 LNHNV and CDR2 YYDKDF come from the germline V gene (reference sequence). In DNA, the CDR3 is TGTGCCACCAGCAGGGACTTCTACAATGAGCAGTTCTTC. This translates into CATSRDFYNEQFF.

In its sample, this clonotype was seen a few times. The genes are TRBV27 and TRBJ2-7; 13 bases match TRBD2. Germline CDR1 MNHEY, CDR2 SMNVEV (reference sequence). V dropped 6 bases and J dropped 6; count of bases not matched to a gene: 11. The CDR3 has 16 amino acids. The CDR3 is CASRPGLAGHLGEQYF. Written as DNA, the CDR3 is TGTGCCAGCAGACCGGGACTAGCGGGACACCTGGGCGAGCAGTACTTC.

This clonotype was recorded a few times. J is TRBJ2-1 and V is TRBV7-8, with 7 bases lining up with TRBD2. J was trimmed by 7 bases and V by 6 bases; bases with no gene match: 6. CDR3 length: 13 residues. Germline V gene sequence: CDR1 SGHVS, CDR2 FQNEAQ. CDR3 loop: CASRLTSANEQFF. The CDR3 DNA reads as TGTGCCAGCAGGCTTACTAGCGCGAATGAGCAGTTCTTC.

This clonotype was detected a few times. The chain combines TRBV5-4 with TRBJ2-3; weak D call: TRBD2 (6 bases). V dropped 4 bases and J dropped 7 bases, with 19 bases sitting between them. From germline, CDR1 is SGHNT and CDR2 YYREEE (reference sequence). The length of the CDR3 is 15 residues. This CDR3 is CASSPGTGPSYTQYF. CDR3 in DNA: TGTGCCAGCAGCCCCGGGACTGGGCCTTCCTATACGCAGTATTTT.

Many counts were recorded for this clonotype. The V gene is TRBV2, the J gene TRBJ1-1, with 9 bases lining up with TRBD1. Germline lookup yields CDR1 SNHLY and CDR2 FYNNEI. The CDR3 runs to 14 residues. V shed 6 bases, J shed 11 bases, and the junction held 13 bases outside the gene matches. The CDR3 loop reads CASRDPPGQGGAFF. Here the CDR3 DNA reads TGTGCCAGCAGAGACCCACCGGGACAGGGAGGGGCTTTCTTT.